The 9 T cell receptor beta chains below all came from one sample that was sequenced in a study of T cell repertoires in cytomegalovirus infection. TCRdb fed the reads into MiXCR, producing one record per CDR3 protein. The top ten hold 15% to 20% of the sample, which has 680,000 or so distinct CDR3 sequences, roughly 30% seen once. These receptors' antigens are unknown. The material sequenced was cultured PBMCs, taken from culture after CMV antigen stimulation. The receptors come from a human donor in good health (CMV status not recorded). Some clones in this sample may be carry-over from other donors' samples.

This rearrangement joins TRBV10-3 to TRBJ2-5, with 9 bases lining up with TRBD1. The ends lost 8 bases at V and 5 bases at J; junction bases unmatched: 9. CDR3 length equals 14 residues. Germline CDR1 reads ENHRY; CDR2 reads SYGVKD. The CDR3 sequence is CAIGNRGQGETQYF. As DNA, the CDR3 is TGTGCCATCGGAAACAGGGGGCAGGGGGAGACCCAGTACTTC.

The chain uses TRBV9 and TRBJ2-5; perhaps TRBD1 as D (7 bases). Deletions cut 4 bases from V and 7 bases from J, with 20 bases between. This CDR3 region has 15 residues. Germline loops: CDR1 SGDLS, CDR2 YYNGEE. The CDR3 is CASSTRHDREATQYF. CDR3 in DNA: TGTGCCAGCAGCACCCGACACGACAGGGAGGCGACCCAGTACTTC.

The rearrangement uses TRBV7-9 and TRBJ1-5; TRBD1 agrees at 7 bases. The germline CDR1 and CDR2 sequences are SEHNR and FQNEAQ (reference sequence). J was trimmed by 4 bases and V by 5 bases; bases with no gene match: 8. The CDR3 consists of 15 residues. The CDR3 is CASSPWGQNNQPQHF. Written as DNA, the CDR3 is TGTGCCAGCAGCCCCTGGGGACAGAATAATCAGCCCCAGCATTTT.

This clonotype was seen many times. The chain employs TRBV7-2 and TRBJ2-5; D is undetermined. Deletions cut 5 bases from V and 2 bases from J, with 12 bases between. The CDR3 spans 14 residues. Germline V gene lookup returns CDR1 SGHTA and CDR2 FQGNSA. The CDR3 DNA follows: TGTGCCAGCAGCCCAACTCGGCGGCAAGAGACCCAGTACTTC. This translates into CASSPTRRQETQYF. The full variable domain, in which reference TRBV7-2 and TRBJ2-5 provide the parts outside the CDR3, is GAGVSQSPSNKVTEKGKDVELRCDPISGHTALYWYRQSLGQGLEFLIYFQGNSAPDKSGLPSDRFSAERTGGSVSTLTIQRTQQEDSAVYLCASSPTRRQETQYFGPGTRLLVL.

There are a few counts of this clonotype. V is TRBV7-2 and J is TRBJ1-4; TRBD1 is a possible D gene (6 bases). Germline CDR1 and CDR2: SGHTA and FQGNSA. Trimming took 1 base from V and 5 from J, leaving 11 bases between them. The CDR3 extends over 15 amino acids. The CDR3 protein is CASSLVSGANEKLFF. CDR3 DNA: TGTGCCAGCAGCTTAGTCTCAGGGGCCAATGAAAAACTGTTTTTT.

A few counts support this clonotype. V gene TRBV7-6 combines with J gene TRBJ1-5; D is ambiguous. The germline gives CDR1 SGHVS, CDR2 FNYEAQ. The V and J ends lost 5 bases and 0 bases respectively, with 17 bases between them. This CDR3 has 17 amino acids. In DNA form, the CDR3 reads TGTGCCAGCAGCCCCGCCGCGGCAGAAAATAGCAATCAGCCCCAGCATTTT. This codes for CASSPAAAENSNQPQHF.

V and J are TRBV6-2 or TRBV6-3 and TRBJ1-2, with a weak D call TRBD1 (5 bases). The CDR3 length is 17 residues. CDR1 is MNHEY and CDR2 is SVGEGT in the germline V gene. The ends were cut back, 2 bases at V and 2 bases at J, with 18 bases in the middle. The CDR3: CASSYVIGTGKNYGYTF. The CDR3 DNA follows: TGTGCCAGCAGTTACGTCATAGGGACCGGGAAAAACTATGGCTACACCTTC.

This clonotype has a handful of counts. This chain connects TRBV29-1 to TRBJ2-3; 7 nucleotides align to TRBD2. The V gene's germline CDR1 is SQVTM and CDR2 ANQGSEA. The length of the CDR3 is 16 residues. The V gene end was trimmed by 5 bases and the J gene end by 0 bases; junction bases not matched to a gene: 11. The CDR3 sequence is CSVSPPSGTSTDTQYF. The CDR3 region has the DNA TGCAGCGTTTCCCCCCCGAGCGGGACGAGCACAGATACGCAGTATTTT.

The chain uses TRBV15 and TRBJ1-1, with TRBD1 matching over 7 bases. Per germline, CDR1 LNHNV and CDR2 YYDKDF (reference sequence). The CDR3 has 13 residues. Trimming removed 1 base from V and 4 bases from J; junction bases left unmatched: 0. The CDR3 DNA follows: TGTGCCACCAGCAGAGGACAGGGCACTGAAGCTTTCTTT. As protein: CATSRGQGTEAFF.